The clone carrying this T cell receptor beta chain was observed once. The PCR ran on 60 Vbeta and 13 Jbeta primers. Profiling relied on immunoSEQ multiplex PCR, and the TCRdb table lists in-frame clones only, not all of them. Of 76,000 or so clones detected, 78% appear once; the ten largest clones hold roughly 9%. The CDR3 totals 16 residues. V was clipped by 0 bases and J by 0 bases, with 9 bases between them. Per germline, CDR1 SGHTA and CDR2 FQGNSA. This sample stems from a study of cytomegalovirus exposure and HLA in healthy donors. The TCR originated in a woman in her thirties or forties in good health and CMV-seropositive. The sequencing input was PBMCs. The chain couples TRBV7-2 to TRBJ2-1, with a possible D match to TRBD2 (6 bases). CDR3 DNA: TGTGCCAGCAGCTTAGCGTTCGGGGGCTCCTACAATGAGCAGTTCTTC. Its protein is CASSLAFGGSYNEQFF.